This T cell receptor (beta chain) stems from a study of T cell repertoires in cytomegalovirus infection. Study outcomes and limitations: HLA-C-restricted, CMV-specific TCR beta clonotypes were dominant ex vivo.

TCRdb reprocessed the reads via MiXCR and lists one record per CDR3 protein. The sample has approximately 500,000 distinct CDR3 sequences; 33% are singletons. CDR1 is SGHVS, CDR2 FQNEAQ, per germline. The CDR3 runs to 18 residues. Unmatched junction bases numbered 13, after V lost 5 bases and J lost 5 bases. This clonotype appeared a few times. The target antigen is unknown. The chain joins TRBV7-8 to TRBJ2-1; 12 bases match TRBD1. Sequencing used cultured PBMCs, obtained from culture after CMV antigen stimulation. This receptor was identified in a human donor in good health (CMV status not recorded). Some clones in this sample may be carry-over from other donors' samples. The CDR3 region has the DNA TGTGCCAGCAGCGTCCGGGACAGGGGGCGAACCCCAAACAATGAGCAGTTCTTC. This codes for CASSVRDRGRTPNNEQFF.